The T cell receptor (beta chain) described here comes from a study of blood T cells in healthy people across ages. The CDR3 is 15 amino acids. Germline CDR1 reads SEHNR; CDR2 reads FQNEAQ (reference sequence). Trimming removed 5 bases from V and 2 bases from J; junction bases left unmatched: 6. Using a J-beta primer mix together with a sample-barcoded 5' primer, a second PCR was run for roughly 6 to 12 cycles. Each cDNA molecule was tagged by a template-switch adaptor with 12 random nucleotides. TCRdb ran MiXCR on the 5' RACE reads and lists one entry per CDR3 protein. The data contain hundreds of thousands of distinct CDR3 sequences, around a quarter of them singletons. The sample was also reused in another study, on T cells of mothers and their children.

Specimen: blood. This TCR derives from a boy aged 5-17 years in good health. The V and J genes are TRBV7-9 and TRBJ2-1; 7 positions match TRBD1. CDR3: CASSHGQGAYNEQFF. In DNA, the CDR3 is TGTGCCAGCAGCCATGGGCAGGGGGCCTACAATGAGCAGTTCTTC.